Listed below are T cell receptor beta chains from one sample, sequenced in a study of blood T cells in healthy people across ages. MiXCR, run by TCRdb on the 5' RACE reads, gives a single entry per CDR3 protein. The sample holds roughly 1,700,000 distinct CDR3 sequences, over 25% seen once. Material for sequencing was blood. The receptor source for this set is a woman in her twenties or thirties in good health. CDR3s include the opening cysteine and the closing phenylalanine or tryptophan. A D gene is named only where the DNA matches it firmly. Only some rows state a clone size, as once, few, many or a class for expanded clones.

>TRBD2|13|TRBJ2-5|-|TRBV19
TGTGCCAGTAGTACCGGGACTACGGGGACCCAGTACTTC
CASSTGTTGTQYF
>TRBD2|14|TRBJ2-7|many|TRBV20-1
TGCAGTGCTAGAGCGAGCGGGAGTCGCTACGAGCAGTACTTC
CSARASGSRYEQYF
>-|16|TRBJ2-3|-|TRBV12-3/TRBV12-4
TGTGCCAGCGCGGGGCGGAAAACTTCACGCACAGATACGCAGTATTTT
CASAGRKTSRTDTQYF
>-|14|TRBJ2-7|many|TRBV12-3/TRBV12-4
TGTGCCAGCACTACCGGGCCTGGAACCTACGAGCAGTACTTC
CASTTGPGTYEQYF
>TRBD2|15|TRBJ2-3|few|TRBV20-1
TGCAGTGCCGCCACCTCTAGCGGGGTATCGAGTACGCAGTATTTT
CSAATSSGVSSTQYF
>-|16|TRBJ2-1|many|TRBV4-2
TGTGCCAGCAGCCGAATACTAGCTGGGGGAAACAATGAGCAGTTCTTC
CASSRILAGGNNEQFF
>TRBD2|14|TRBJ2-1|many|TRBV20-1
TGCAGTGCTAGGGCACTAGCGTATCGGAATGAGCAGTTCTTC
CSARALAYRNEQFF
>TRBD2|15|TRBJ2-1|-|TRBV29-1
TGCAGCGTTGAACGGGCTAGCGGGAGCGGAAATGAGCAGTTCTTC
CSVERASGSGNEQFF
>-|13|TRBJ1-4|few|TRBV20-1
TGCAGTGCTGGATTCGGGAGTAATGAAAAACTGTTTTTT
CSAGFGSNEKLFF
>TRBD1|15|TRBJ2-2|few|TRBV7-9
TGTGCCAGCAGCCGGGACAGCAGAGAATCCGGGGAGCTGTTTTTT
CASSRDSRESGELFF
>-|13|TRBJ1-2|-|TRBV29-1
TGCAGCGTTGAAGAACAGGGCTCGCTACGCTACACCTTC
CSVEEQGSLRYTF
>TRBD2|16|TRBJ2-1|-|TRBV28
TGTGCCAGCAGCACTTGGACTAGCGGGGACTACAATGAGCAGTTCTTC
CASSTWTSGDYNEQFF
>-|14|TRBJ2-5|few|TRBV5-1
TGCGCCAGCAGCTTAGACCACCCACGGGAGACCCAGTACTTC
CASSLDHPRETQYF
>TRBD2|16|TRBJ2-5|few|TRBV4-3
TGCGCCAGCAGCCAAGCTCCAGCGGGAGAACAAGAGACCCAGTACTTC
CASSQAPAGEQETQYF
>-|12|TRBJ1-2|-|TRBV20-1
TGCAGTGCTAGAGATCGACAGAATGGCTACACCTTC
CSARDRQNGYTF
>TRBD2|15|TRBJ2-3|few|TRBV28
TGTGCCAGCAGTCTGGAGCGGGGGGCCCCCGATACGCAGTATTTT
CASSLERGAPDTQYF
>-|15|TRBJ1-2|few|TRBV6-6
TGTGCCAGCAGTTACTTAGGCAGTTCTAACTATGGCTGCACCTTC
CASSYLGSSNYGCTF
>TRBD1|14|TRBJ2-7|few|TRBV12-3/TRBV12-4
TGTGCCAGCAGCCCCTGGGACAGAATCTACGAGCAGTACTTC
CASSPWDRIYEQYF
>-|14|TRBJ1-2|many|TRBV2
TGTGCCAGCAGCGAAAAGGAGGATAACTATGGCTACACCTTC
CASSEKEDNYGYTF
>TRBD1|15|TRBJ2-1|many|TRBV19
TGTGCCAGTAGTTGGACAGGGCGGGATGACAATGAGCAGTTCTTC
CASSWTGRDDNEQFF
>-|17|TRBJ1-4|-|TRBV4-1
TGCGCCAGCAGCCAAGAAAGCAGGCAGGGGATTAATGAAAAACTGTTTTTT
CASSQESRQGINEKLFF
>TRBD1|15|TRBJ1-5|few|TRBV12-3/TRBV12-4
TGTGCCAGCAGTGTCGGGACAGACCTAAATCAGCCCCAGCATTTT
CASSVGTDLNQPQHF
>TRBD1|15|TRBJ2-1|few|TRBV12-3/TRBV12-4
TGTGCCAGCAGGCTAGACAGGGGGCATTACAATGAGCAGTTCTTC
CASRLDRGHYNEQFF
>TRBD1|15|TRBJ1-2|few|TRBV2
TGTGCCAGCAGCGAGTGGACAGGGGGCGACTATGGCTACACCTTC
CASSEWTGGDYGYTF
>TRBD2|13|TRBJ2-1|-|TRBV7-9
TGTGCCAGCAGCCGCCGGACTAGCTTTGAGCAGTTCTTC
CASSRRTSFEQFF
>TRBD2|14|TRBJ2-1|-|TRBV14
TGTGCCAGCAGCCAAGAGATTGCGGGAGGTGAGCAGTTCTTC
CASSQEIAGGEQFF
>TRBD2|16|TRBJ2-5|-|TRBV20-1
TGCAGTGCTAGCGGGACTAGCGGGAGTTATTTGGAGACCCAGTACTTC
CSASGTSGSYLETQYF
>-|15|TRBJ2-1|-|TRBV7-3
TGTGCCGGCAGCTTAAGTTCAGGATACTACAATGAGCAGTTCTTC
CAGSLSSGYYNEQFF
>-|14|TRBJ1-2|-|TRBV5-6
TGTGCCAGCAGCTCCGGGGAGGCAGGGAGAAGCTACACCTTC
CASSSGEAGRSYTF
>TRBD2|14|TRBJ2-1|-|TRBV7-2
TGTGCCAGCAGCTTAGGGACTAGCGGAGGAGGGCAGTTCTTC
CASSLGTSGGGQFF
>TRBD1|15|TRBJ2-1|few|TRBV5-1
TGCGCCAGCAGCTTCAGACAGGGTGGGGGTAATGAGCAGTTCTTC
CASSFRQGGGNEQFF
>-|13|TRBJ1-2|once|TRBV7-9
TGTGCCAGCAGCTTATTTGAACGGCATGGCTACACCTTC
CASSLFERHGYTF
>-|14|TRBJ2-1|few|TRBV5-1
TGCGCCAGCAGCTTGACTAGGCAGAGCAATGAGCAGTTCTTC
CASSLTRQSNEQFF
>TRBD2|13|TRBJ2-7|-|TRBV24-1
TGTGCCACCACGGGGGGATCCTACAATGAGCAGTACTTC
CATTGGSYNEQYF
>-|14|TRBJ2-5|many|TRBV10-1
TGCGCCAGCAGTGAGTCGACTGGTCGGGGGACCCAGTACTTC
CASSESTGRGTQYF
>-|14|TRBJ1-5|-|TRBV7-2
TGTGCCAGCAGCTTAGAGCCCTTCCATCAGCCCCAGCATTTT
CASSLEPFHQPQHF
>-|12|TRBJ1-2|few|TRBV7-9
TGTGCCAGCAGTCCCTCGGGCTATGGCTACACCTTC
CASSPSGYGYTF
>TRBD2|16|TRBJ2-3|few|TRBV10-1
TGCGCCAGCAGTGATATAGCGGGGGGCCTCCAGGATACGCAGTATTTT
CASSDIAGGLQDTQYF
>TRBD1|16|TRBJ1-5|-|TRBV7-2
TGTGCCAGCAGCTTAGGTTCAGGGGGCAGGGGGCAGCCCCAGCATTTT
CASSLGSGGRGQPQHF
>-|12|TRBJ1-1|few|TRBV12-3/TRBV12-4
TGTGCCTCTTCCGGGGAGAACACTGAAGCTTTCTTT
CASSGENTEAFF
>-|15|TRBJ2-7|few|TRBV3-1
TGTGCCAGCAACCAACGATTGGGGGTTGGCTACGAGCAGTACTTC
CASNQRLGVGYEQYF